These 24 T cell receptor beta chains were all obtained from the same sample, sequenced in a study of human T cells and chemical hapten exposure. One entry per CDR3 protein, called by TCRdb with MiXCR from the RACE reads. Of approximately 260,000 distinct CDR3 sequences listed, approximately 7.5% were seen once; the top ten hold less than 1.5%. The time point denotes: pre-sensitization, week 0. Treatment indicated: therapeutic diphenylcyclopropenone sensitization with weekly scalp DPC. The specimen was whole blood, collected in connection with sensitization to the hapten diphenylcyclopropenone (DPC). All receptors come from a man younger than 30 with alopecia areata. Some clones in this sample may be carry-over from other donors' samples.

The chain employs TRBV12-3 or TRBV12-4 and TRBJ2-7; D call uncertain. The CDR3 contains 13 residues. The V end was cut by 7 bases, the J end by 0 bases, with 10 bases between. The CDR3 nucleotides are TGTGCCAGCACCCAGGTCGACTCCTACGAGCAGTACTTC. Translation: CASTQVDSYEQYF.

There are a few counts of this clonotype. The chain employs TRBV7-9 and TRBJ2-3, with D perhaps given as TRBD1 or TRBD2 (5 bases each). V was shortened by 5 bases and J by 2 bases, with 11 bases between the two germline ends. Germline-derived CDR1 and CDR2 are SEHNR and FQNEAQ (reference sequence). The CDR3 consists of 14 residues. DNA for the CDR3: TGTGCCAGCAGCCGGGGACGGAACACAGATACGCAGTATTTT. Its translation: CASSRGRNTDTQYF.

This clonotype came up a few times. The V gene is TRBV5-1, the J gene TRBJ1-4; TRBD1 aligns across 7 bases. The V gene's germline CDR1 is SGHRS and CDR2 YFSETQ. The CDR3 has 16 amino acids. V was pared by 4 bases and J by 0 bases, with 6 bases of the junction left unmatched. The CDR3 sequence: CASSHGQVATNEKLFF. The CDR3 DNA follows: TGCGCCAGCAGCCATGGACAGGTGGCAACTAATGAAAAACTGTTTTTT.

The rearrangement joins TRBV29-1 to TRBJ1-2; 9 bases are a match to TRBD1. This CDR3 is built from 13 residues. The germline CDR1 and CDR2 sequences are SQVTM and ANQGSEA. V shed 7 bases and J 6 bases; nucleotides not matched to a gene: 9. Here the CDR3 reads CSARDRDWDGYTF. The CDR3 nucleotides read TGCAGCGCCCGGGACAGGGATTGGGATGGCTACACCTTC.

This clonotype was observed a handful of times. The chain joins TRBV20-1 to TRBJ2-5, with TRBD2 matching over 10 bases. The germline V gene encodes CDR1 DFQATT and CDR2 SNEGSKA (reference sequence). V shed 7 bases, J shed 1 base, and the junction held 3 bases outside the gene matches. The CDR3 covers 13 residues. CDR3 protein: CSVTSGVQETQYF. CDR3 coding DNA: TGCAGTGTTACTAGCGGGGTCCAAGAGACCCAGTACTTC.

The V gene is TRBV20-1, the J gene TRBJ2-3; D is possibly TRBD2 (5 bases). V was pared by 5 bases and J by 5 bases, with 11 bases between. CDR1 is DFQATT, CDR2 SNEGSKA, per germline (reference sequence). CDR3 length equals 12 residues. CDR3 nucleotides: TGCAGTGCTGCGAAACGGGAAGATACGCAGTATTTT. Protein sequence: CSAAKREDTQYF.

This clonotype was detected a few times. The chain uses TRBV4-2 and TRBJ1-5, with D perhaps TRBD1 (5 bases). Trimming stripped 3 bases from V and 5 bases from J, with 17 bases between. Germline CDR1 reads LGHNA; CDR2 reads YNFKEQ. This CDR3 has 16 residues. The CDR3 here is CASSQGSSGVDQPQHF. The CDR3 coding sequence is TGTGCCAGCAGCCAGGGAAGTTCGGGGGTCGATCAGCCCCAGCATTTT.

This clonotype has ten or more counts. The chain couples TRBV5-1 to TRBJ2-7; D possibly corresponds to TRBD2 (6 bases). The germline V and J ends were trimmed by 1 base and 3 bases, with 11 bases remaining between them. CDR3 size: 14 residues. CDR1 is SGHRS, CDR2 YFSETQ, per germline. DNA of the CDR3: TGCGCCAGCAGCTTGACGACCGGGGGCTACGAGCAGTACGTC. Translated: CASSLTTGGYEQYV.

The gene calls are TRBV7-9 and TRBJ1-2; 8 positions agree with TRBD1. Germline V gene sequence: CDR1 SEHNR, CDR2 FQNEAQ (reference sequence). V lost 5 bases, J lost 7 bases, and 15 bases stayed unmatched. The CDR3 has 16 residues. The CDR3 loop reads CASSPDRGWTESGYTF. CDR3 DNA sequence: TGTGCCAGCAGCCCAGACAGGGGATGGACGGAATCTGGCTACACCTTC.

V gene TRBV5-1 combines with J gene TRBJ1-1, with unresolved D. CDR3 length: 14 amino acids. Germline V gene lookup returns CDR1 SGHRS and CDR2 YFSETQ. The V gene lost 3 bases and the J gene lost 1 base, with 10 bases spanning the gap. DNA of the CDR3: TGCGCCAGCAGCTACACAAACCAGAACACTGAAGCTTTCTTT. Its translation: CASSYTNQNTEAFF.

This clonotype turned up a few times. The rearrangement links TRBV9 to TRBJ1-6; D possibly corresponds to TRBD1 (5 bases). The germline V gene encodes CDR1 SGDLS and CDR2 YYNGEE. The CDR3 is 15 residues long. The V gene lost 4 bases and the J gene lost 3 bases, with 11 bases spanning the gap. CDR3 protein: CASSFGGDYNSPLHF. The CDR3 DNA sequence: TGTGCCAGCAGCTTCGGGGGAGACTATAATTCACCCCTCCACTTT.

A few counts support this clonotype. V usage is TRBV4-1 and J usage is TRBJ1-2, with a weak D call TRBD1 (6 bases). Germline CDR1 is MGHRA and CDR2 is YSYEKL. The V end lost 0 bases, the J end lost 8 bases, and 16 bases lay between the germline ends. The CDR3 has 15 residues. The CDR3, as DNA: TGCGCCAGCAGCCAAGATCCGTTAGGGGGACGGGGCTACACCTTC. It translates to CASSQDPLGGRGYTF.

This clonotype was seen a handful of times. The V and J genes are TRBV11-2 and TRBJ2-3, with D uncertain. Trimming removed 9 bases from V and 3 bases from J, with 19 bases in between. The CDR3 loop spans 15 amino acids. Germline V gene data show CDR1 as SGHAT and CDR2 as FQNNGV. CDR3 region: CASWGSSDPTDTQYF. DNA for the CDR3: TGTGCCAGTTGGGGTTCTAGTGATCCTACAGATACGCAGTATTTT.

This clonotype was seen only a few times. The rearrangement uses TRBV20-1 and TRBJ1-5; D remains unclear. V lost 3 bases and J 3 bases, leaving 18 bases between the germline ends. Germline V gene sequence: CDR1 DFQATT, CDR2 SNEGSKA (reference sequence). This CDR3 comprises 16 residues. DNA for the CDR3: TGCAGTGCTAGGAACGGAGACGTGGATAACAATCAGCCCCAGCATTTT. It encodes CSARNGDVDNNQPQHF.

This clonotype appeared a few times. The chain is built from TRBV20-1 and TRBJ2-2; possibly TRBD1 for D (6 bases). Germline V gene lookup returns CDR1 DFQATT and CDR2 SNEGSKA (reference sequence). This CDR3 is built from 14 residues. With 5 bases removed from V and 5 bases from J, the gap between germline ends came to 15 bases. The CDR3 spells CSAGGHGRTGELFF. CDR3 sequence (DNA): TGCAGTGCTGGGGGACACGGTAGGACCGGGGAGCTGTTTTTT.

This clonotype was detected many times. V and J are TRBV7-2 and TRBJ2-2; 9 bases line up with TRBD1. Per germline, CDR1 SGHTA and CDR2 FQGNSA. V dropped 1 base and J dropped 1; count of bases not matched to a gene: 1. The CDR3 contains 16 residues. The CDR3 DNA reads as TGTGCCAGCAGCTTAGGGGGACAGGGGAACACCGGGGAGCTGTTTTTT. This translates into CASSLGGQGNTGELFF. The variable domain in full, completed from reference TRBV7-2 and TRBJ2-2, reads GAGVSQSPSNKVTEKGKDVELRCDPISGHTALYWYRQSLGQGLEFLIYFQGNSAPDKSGLPSDRFSAERTGGSVSTLTIQRTQQEDSAVYLCASSLGGQGNTGELFFGEGSRLTVL.

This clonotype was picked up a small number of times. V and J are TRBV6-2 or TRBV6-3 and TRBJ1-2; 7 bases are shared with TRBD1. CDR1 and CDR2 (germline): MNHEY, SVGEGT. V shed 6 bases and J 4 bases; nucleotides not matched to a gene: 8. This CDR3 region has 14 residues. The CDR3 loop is CASRHRGTAYGYTF. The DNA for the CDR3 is TGTGCCAGCAGACACAGGGGAACGGCCTATGGCTACACCTTC.

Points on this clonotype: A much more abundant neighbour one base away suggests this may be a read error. CDR3: CASRYRDGDTDTQCF. The CDR3 DNA reads as TGCGCCAGCAGATACCGGGACGGAGACACAGATACGCAGTGTTTT. The V gene is TRBV5-1, the J gene TRBJ2-3, with D tentatively TRBD1 or TRBD2 (5 bases each). This CDR3 spans 15 amino acids. The germline V gene encodes CDR1 SGHRS and CDR2 YFSETQ.

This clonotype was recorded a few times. The chain's CDR3 is CSATHRGPGETQYF. In nucleotides, the CDR3 is TGCAGTGCTACGCACAGGGGGCCCGGCGAGACCCAGTACTTC. V and J are TRBV20-1 and TRBJ2-5; 9 nucleotides align to TRBD1. V lost 4 bases and J lost 5; bases outside the gene matches: 8. Per the germline V gene, CDR1 is DFQATT and CDR2 is SNEGSKA (reference sequence). CDR3 length: 14 amino acids.

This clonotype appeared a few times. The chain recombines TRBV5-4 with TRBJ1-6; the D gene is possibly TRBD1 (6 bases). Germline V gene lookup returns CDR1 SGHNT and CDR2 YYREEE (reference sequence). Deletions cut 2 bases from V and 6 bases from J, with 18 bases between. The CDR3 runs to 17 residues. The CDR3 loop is CASSFYPGTMINSPLHF. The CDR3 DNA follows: TGTGCCAGCAGCTTTTACCCCGGGACAATGATTAATTCACCCCTCCACTTT.

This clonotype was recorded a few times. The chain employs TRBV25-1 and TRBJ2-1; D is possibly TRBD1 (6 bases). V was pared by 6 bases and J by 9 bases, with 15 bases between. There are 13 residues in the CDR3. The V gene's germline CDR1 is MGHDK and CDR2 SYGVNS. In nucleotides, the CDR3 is TGTGCCAGCAGGGGCCTCGCAGGGGTTGAGCAGTTCTTC. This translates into CASRGLAGVEQFF.

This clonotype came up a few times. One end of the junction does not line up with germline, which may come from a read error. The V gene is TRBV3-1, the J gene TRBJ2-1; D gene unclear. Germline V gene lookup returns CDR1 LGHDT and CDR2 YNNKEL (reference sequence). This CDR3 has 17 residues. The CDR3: CASTQEVGNNPLAEQFF. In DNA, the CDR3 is TGTGCCAGCACCCAAGAAGTGGGTAACAACCCTCTCGCGGAGCAGTTCTTC.

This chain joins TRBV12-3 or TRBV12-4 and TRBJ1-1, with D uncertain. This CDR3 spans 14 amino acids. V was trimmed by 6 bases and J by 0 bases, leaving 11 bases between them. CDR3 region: CASRVLGVNTEAFF. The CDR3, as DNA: TGTGCCAGCAGGGTGTTGGGTGTGAACACTGAAGCTTTCTTT.

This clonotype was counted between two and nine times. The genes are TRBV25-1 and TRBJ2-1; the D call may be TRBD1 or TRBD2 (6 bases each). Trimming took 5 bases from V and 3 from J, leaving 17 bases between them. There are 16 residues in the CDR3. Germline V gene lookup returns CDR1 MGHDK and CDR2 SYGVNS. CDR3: CASSRWGATFYNEQFF. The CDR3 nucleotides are TGTGCCAGCAGTCGATGGGGGGCCACTTTCTACAATGAGCAGTTCTTC.